The 31 T cell receptor beta chains listed next were all sequenced from one sample in a study of cytomegalovirus exposure and HLA in healthy donors. It was with 60 Vbeta and 13 Jbeta primers that the PCR ran. TCRdb keeps only in-frame clones here, not all; method: immunoSEQ multiplex PCR. The top ten hold approximately 2.9% of the sample, which has 100,000 to 150,000 clones, 17% seen once. Sequencing input: PBMCs. The receptors here all came from a female donor in good health and CMV-seropositive.

This clone was seen more than once but under ten times. The chain combines TRBV30 with TRBJ1-6, with a tentative D call TRBD1 (5 bases). This CDR3 has 14 residues. Germline loops: CDR1 GTSNPN, CDR2 SVGIG (reference sequence). Trimming left V 0 bases short and J 8 bases short, with 11 bases between. The CDR3 DNA follows: TGTGCCTGGAGTGTAACGGGAGGGGATTCACCCCTCCACTTT. This translates into CAWSVTGGDSPLHF.

CDR3 region: CASKPLNYEQYF. The DNA of the CDR3 is TGTGCCAGCAAGCCCCTGAACTACGAGCAGTACTTC. The rearrangement joins TRBV2 to TRBJ2-7; D is undetermined. The CDR3 has 12 residues. From germline, CDR1 is SNHLY and CDR2 FYNNEI. V was clipped by 7 bases and J by 3 bases, with 10 bases between them. Together with reference TRBV2 and TRBJ2-7, the CDR3 gives the full variable domain: EPEVTQTPSHQVTQMGQEVILRCVPISNHLYFYWYRQILGQKVEFLVSFYNNEISEKSEIFDDQFSVERPDGSNFTLKIRSTKLEDSAMYFCASKPLNYEQYFGPGTRLTVT.

This clone was observed a handful of times. This chain uses TRBV28 with TRBJ2-7; D gene uncertain. CDR1 and CDR2 from the germline V gene are MDHEN and SYDVKM. The CDR3 has 13 residues. V lost 0 bases and J 7 bases, leaving 10 bases between the germline ends. The CDR3 DNA sequence: TGTGCCAGCAGTTTATGGGCCACCAGGGAGCAGTACTTC. This sequence encodes CASSLWATREQYF.

This clone occurred a few times. The chain recombines TRBV19 with TRBJ2-5, with a weak D call TRBD1 (5 bases). This CDR3 has 15 residues. Germline CDR1 LNHDA, CDR2 SQIVND (reference sequence). Trimming shortened V by 6 bases and J by 3 bases, and 17 bases separated the two germline ends. CDR3 region: CASRNKGLWEETQYF. The DNA for the CDR3 is TGTGCCAGTAGAAATAAGGGGCTGTGGGAAGAGACCCAGTACTTC.

This clone was seen a few times. This chain connects TRBV30 to TRBJ1-2; TRBD1 aligns across 10 bases. V dropped 7 bases and J dropped 1; count of bases not matched to a gene: 3. Germline CDR1 GTSNPN, CDR2 SVGIG (reference sequence). The CDR3 is 13 amino acids. The CDR3 DNA follows: TGTGCCTCGGACAGGGGGTTTAACTATGGCTACACCTTC. It yields the protein CASDRGFNYGYTF.

For this clone: The identical CDR3 is also encoded by other nucleotide sequences in the sample. The CDR3 spells CASSVAMNTEAFF. The CDR3 DNA reads TGTGCCAGCAGCGTAGCCATGAACACTGAAGCTTTCTTT. The V and J genes are TRBV9 and TRBJ1-1; D is undetermined. There are 13 residues in the CDR3. V was clipped by 0 bases and J by 0 bases, with 3 bases between them. The germline V gene encodes CDR1 SGDLS and CDR2 YYNGEE.

The rearrangement links TRBV30 to TRBJ1-3; no clear D. The germline CDR1 and CDR2 sequences are GTSNPN and SVGIG (reference sequence). The V end was cut by 8 bases, the J end by 4 bases, with 15 bases between. This CDR3 region has 13 residues. The CDR3 region is CATQIFLGNTIYF. CDR3 nucleotide sequence: TGTGCCACCCAGATATTTTTAGGAAACACCATATATTTT. Looking up the rest from reference TRBV30 and TRBJ1-3 gives the full variable domain: SQTIHQWPATLVQPVGSPLSLECTVEGTSNPNLYWYRQAAGRGLQLLFYSVGIGQISSEVPQNLSASRPQDRQFILSSKKLLLSDSGFYLCATQIFLGNTIYFGEGSWLTVV.

V usage is TRBV6-1 and J usage is TRBJ1-1; weak D call: TRBD1 (6 bases). This CDR3 comprises 15 residues. Germline assignment: CDR1 MNHNS and CDR2 SASEGT. V was pared by 7 bases and J by 4 bases, with 19 bases between. For the CDR3, the DNA is TGTGCCAGCACCCTCGGACTTTCGACAGGCACTGAAGCTTTCTTT. Its protein is CASTLGLSTGTEAFF.

Only a few counts were recorded for this clone. The genes are TRBV27 and TRBJ1-1; TRBD1 aligns across 7 bases. With 7 bases clipped from V and 4 bases from J, the junction kept 9 bases outside the gene matches. The CDR3 is 14 amino acids. Germline CDR1 is MNHEY and CDR2 is SMNVEV (reference sequence). The CDR3 is CASITGPGGTEAFF. The CDR3 coding sequence is TGTGCCAGCATCACGGGACCAGGGGGCACTGAAGCTTTCTTT.

This sequence joins TRBV29-1 and TRBJ2-5, with 8 bases that match TRBD1. This CDR3 is 12 amino acids long. The V segment lost 7 bases and the J segment 5 bases; nucleotides outside the gene matches: 6. In germline, CDR1 is SQVTM, CDR2 ANQGSEA. The CDR3 DNA reads as TGCAGCGGAGACAGGGGTTCGGAGACCCAGTACTTC. This gives the protein CSGDRGSETQYF.

The rearrangement links TRBV5-6 to TRBJ1-5; 10 bases agree with TRBD1. With V trimmed by 3 bases and J by 7 bases, 4 bases remained unmatched. Germline loops: CDR1 SGHDT, CDR2 YYEEEE. The CDR3 is 14 amino acids. The CDR3, as DNA: TGTGCCAGCAGCTACGGGACAGGGGTCCAGCCCCAGCATTTT. Protein product: CASSYGTGVQPQHF.

This chain connects TRBV4-3 to TRBJ1-5; D not resolved. CDR3 length: 13 residues. Germline-derived CDR1 and CDR2 are LGHNA and YSLEER. V was cut by 0 bases and J by 3 bases, with 3 bases left in between. In DNA form, the CDR3 reads TGCGCCAGCAGCCAAGAGTACAATCAGCCCCAGCATTTT. Translated: CASSQEYNQPQHF.

This clone was found a few times. CDR3 loop: CASRKALNTEAFF. The DNA for the CDR3 is TGTGCCAGCAGAAAAGCCCTGAACACTGAAGCTTTCTTT. The rearrangement uses TRBV7-9 and TRBJ1-1, with D hard to call. The CDR3 totals 13 residues. Trimming shortened V by 6 bases and J by 0 bases, and 8 bases separated the two germline ends. CDR1 SEHNR and CDR2 FQNEAQ come from the germline V gene (reference sequence).

The chain couples TRBV9 to TRBJ1-2; 7 nucleotides line up with TRBD1. Trimming cost V 0 bases and J 4 bases; bases outside gene matches: 9. Germline V gives CDR1 SGDLS, CDR2 YYNGEE. This CDR3 comprises 16 residues. The CDR3 spells CASSVEDRERGYGYTF. The CDR3 DNA follows: TGTGCCAGCAGCGTAGAAGACAGGGAAAGGGGCTATGGCTACACCTTC.

The chain joins TRBV30 to TRBJ2-7, with TRBD2 matching 7 bases. The CDR3 is made up of 11 amino acids. With 1 base clipped from V and 9 bases from J, the junction kept 3 bases outside the gene matches. Germline-derived CDR1 and CDR2 are GTSNPN and SVGIG (reference sequence). DNA of the CDR3: TGTGCCTGGAGTGACGGGGAGGGGCAGTACTTC. This encodes CAWSDGEGQYF.

This clone is categorized as medium-sized. The J gene is TRBJ2-7, the V gene TRBV9; TRBD2 matches 8 bases. V lost 0 bases to trimming and J lost 6 bases; unmatched junction nucleotides: 5. This CDR3 comprises 14 residues. Germline CDR1 and CDR2: SGDLS and YYNGEE. The chain's CDR3 is CASSVVGTSSEQYF. The CDR3 nucleotides are TGTGCCAGCAGCGTAGTTGGGACTAGTAGCGAGCAGTACTTC.

The V and J genes are TRBV6-4 and TRBJ2-3, with 8 bases aligning to TRBD2. CDR3 size: 14 residues. The J segment lost 1 base and the V segment lost 3 bases, leaving 0 bases of the junction unmatched. Germline V gene sequence: CDR1 MRHNA, CDR2 SNTAGT. CDR3 coding DNA: TGTGCCAGCAGTGAAGCGGGAGGCACAGATACGCAGTATTTT. Amino acid sequence: CASSEAGGTDTQYF.

The rearrangement links TRBV5-4 to TRBJ2-3; 11 nucleotides match TRBD1. V dropped 4 bases and J dropped 4; count of bases not matched to a gene: 8. The CDR3 loop spans 16 amino acids. CDR1 is SGHNT and CDR2 is YYREEE in the germline V gene (reference sequence). In DNA form, the CDR3 reads TGTGCCAGCAGCCCAGGGACAGGGGGAGGGTCAGATACGCAGTATTTT. Translating gives CASSPGTGGGSDTQYF. Supplemented by reference TRBV5-4 and TRBJ2-3, the full variable domain reads ETGVTQSPTHLIKTRGQQVTLRCSSQSGHNTVSWYQQALGQGPQFIFQYYREEENGRGNFPPRFSGLQFPNYSSELNVNALELDDSALYLCASSPGTGGGSDTQYFGPGTRLTVL.

The chain combines TRBV7-9 with TRBJ1-4, with 8 bases fitting TRBD1. The V gene's germline CDR1 is SEHNR and CDR2 FQNEAQ (reference sequence). The CDR3 sequence is 15 residues long. V was clipped by 0 bases and J by 8 bases; unmatched bases: 5. CDR3 amino acids: CASSLAQGAEEKLFF. In nucleotides, the CDR3 is TGTGCCAGCAGCTTAGCGCAGGGGGCAGAGGAAAAACTGTTTTTT.

In DNA form, the CDR3 reads TGTGCCAGCAGTTACGGCGCAGGGGGCGCGTACGAGCAGTACTTC. Residues: CASSYGAGGAYEQYF. The V call is TRBV6-6, the J call TRBJ2-7; 8 bases are shared with TRBD1. V dropped 2 bases and J dropped 4; count of bases not matched to a gene: 7. The length of the CDR3 is 15 residues. Germline CDR1 reads MNHNY; CDR2 reads SVGAGI (reference sequence).

The chain recombines TRBV5-1 with TRBJ2-7; TRBD2 is a possible D gene (5 bases). The germline gives CDR1 SGHRS, CDR2 YFSETQ. Trimming took off 1 base at V and 6 bases at J, with 14 bases between the two ends. This CDR3 contains 14 residues. The CDR3: CASSLRGPTPEQYF. CDR3 sequence (DNA): TGCGCCAGCAGCTTGCGCGGGCCAACCCCCGAGCAGTACTTC.

The V call is TRBV27, the J call TRBJ1-2; 7 bases map to TRBD1. Per the germline V gene, CDR1 is MNHEY and CDR2 is SMNVEV (reference sequence). This CDR3 contains 15 residues. The V segment lost 2 bases and the J segment 1 base; nucleotides outside the gene matches: 4. CDR3 in amino acids: CASSLRQGSNYGYTF. The CDR3 DNA reads as TGTGCCAGCAGTTTAAGACAGGGAAGTAACTATGGCTACACCTTC.

The chain joins TRBV4-2 to TRBJ1-2, with D hard to call. Trimming took off 5 bases at V and 4 bases at J, with 14 bases between the two ends. CDR1 is LGHNA, CDR2 YNFKEQ, per germline. CDR3 size: 14 residues. Here the CDR3 reads CASSNPGILYGYTF. Written as DNA, the CDR3 is TGTGCCAGCAGCAACCCGGGAATTCTCTATGGCTACACCTTC.

CDR3 DNA: TGTGCCAGCAGCATGCGGGACAGGGGGCGACAAGAGACCCAGTACTTC. Its protein product is CASSMRDRGRQETQYF. The rearrangement joins TRBV21-1 to TRBJ2-5; no DNA check was done on the table's D call, TRBD1. TRBV21-1 is assigned pseudogene status. This CDR3 comprises 16 residues.

This clone was seen only a few times. The CDR3 reads CASSLSRAGEQFF. CDR3 in DNA: TGTGCCAGCAGCTTATCCAGGGCAGGTGAGCAGTTCTTC. The V call is TRBV7-9, the J call TRBJ2-1; weak D call: TRBD1 (5 bases). V lost 2 bases and J lost 9, with 11 bases in between. Looked up from germline, CDR1 is SEHNR and CDR2 is FQNEAQ (reference sequence). The CDR3 contains 13 residues.

The genes are TRBV5-1 and TRBJ2-5, with D perhaps TRBD2 (6 bases). Germline V CDR1 and CDR2: SGHRS, YFSETQ. This CDR3 region has 14 residues. Trimming stripped 4 bases from V and 3 bases from J, with 13 bases between. CDR3 protein: CASSDGGTEETQYF. The CDR3 DNA reads as TGCGCCAGCAGCGATGGGGGGACGGAAGAGACCCAGTACTTC. Complete variable domain (other parts from reference TRBV5-1 and TRBJ2-5): KAGVTQTPRYLIKTRGQQVTLSCSPISGHRSVSWYQQTPGQGLQFLFEYFSETQRNKGNFPGRFSGRQFSNSRSEMNVSTLELGDSALYLCASSDGGTEETQYFGPGTRLLVL.

The chain combines TRBV29-1 with TRBJ1-1, with 9 bases that match TRBD1. The CDR3 runs to 12 residues. V trimming: 1 base; J trimming: 7 bases; junction bases outside the gene matches: 1. Germline V lookup: CDR1 SQVTM, CDR2 ANQGSEA. In DNA form, the CDR3 reads TGCAGCGTTGAAGGGGACAGGGATGAAGCTTTCTTT. Protein product: CSVEGDRDEAFF.

The V call is TRBV4-3, the J call TRBJ2-1; 7 nucleotides match TRBD2. The CDR3 totals 17 residues. CDR1 is LGHNA, CDR2 YSLEER, per germline. The ends lost 1 base at V and 2 bases at J; junction bases unmatched: 8. The CDR3: CASSQGVSSGAYNEQFF. The DNA for the CDR3 is TGCGCCAGCAGCCAAGGGGTCTCCAGCGGGGCCTACAATGAGCAGTTCTTC.

V gene TRBV10-3 combines with J gene TRBJ1-2; D is possibly TRBD1 (6 bases). Trimming stripped 7 bases from V and 8 bases from J, with 14 bases between. This CDR3 contains 12 residues. Germline lookup yields CDR1 ENHRY and CDR2 SYGVKD. The CDR3 loop is CAINPGQRGYTF. CDR3 nucleotide sequence: TGTGCCATCAACCCGGGACAACGAGGCTACACCTTC.

The chain joins TRBV19 to TRBJ2-7; no firm D call. Germline V gene sequence: CDR1 LNHDA, CDR2 SQIVND (reference sequence). The CDR3 sequence is 14 residues long. Trimming took 4 bases from V and 1 from J, leaving 11 bases between them. The CDR3 sequence: CASSTTVLSYEQYF. For the CDR3, the DNA is TGTGCCAGTAGTACTACAGTGTTGTCCTACGAGCAGTACTTC.

There are a few counts of this clone. Here the CDR3 reads CASSQVVTGGLYEQFF. DNA for the CDR3: TGCGCCAGCAGCCAAGTGGTGACGGGGGGGCTTTATGAGCAGTTCTTC. V gene TRBV4-1 combines with J gene TRBJ2-1; TRBD2 matches at 8 bases. Germline V gene sequence: CDR1 MGHRA, CDR2 YSYEKL. With V trimmed by 1 base and J by 8 bases, 10 bases remained unmatched. CDR3 size: 16 residues.